This TCR beta chain was observed in a study of cytomegalovirus exposure and HLA in healthy donors. Findings of the study overall: TCR beta chains associated with HLA were, in a later analysis, more clonally expanded than equally common others.

The PCR employed 60 Vbeta primers together with 13 Jbeta primers. Libraries were prepared by immunoSEQ multiplex PCR; TCRdb keeps only in-frame clonotypes and omits some of them. The sample holds more than 200,000 clones, 60% to 80% seen once. Worth noting for this clone: Its antigen remains unknown.

The CDR3 is 15 residues long. V was pared by 5 bases and J by 0 bases, with 14 bases between. Looked up from germline, CDR1 is MNHEY and CDR2 is SMNVEV (reference sequence). The TCR comes from a male donor in good health and CMV-seronegative. The sample taken for sequencing was PBMCs. The rearrangement uses TRBV27 and TRBJ2-7, with D perhaps TRBD2 (6 bases). CDR3 in amino acids: CASSAGTAISYEQYF. The CDR3 DNA reads TGTGCCAGCAGTGCTGGGACTGCCATCTCCTACGAGCAGTACTTC.